This T cell receptor (beta chain) comes out of a study of Ad26.COV2.S vaccination and SARS-CoV-2 variants. Across the study: Once, or twice with 56 days between doses, Ad26.COV2.S was given intramuscularly.

The CDR3 contains 15 residues. Germline loops: CDR1 MNHEY, CDR2 SVGEGT. Trimming left V 2 bases short and J 4 bases short, with 15 bases between. Profiled with immunoSEQ multiplex PCR; TCRdb holds only in-frame clones, not every one. The repertoire holds over 350,000 clones, with about nine tenths as singletons. As to this clone: The antigen is unknown.

Overall study results and limits: While placebo recipients had lower spike-specific TCR breadth, vaccine recipients had more. Breadth measured for non-spike TCRs was similar across vaccine and placebo recipients.

Specified treatment: around 19 received Ad26.COV2.S at low or high dose, single or two shots; roughly five received placebo; per-sample allocation not given. Day 63 after the first injection of vaccine or placebo was the sampling time. Adults aged 18-55 years in Boston included the donor. V is TRBV6-2 or TRBV6-3 and J is TRBJ2-7, with a tentative D call TRBD1 (6 bases). This TCR was sampled from a person between 18 and 60 years old who received the Ad26.COV2.S COVID-19 vaccine or a placebo. The sample was peripheral blood, taken in a trial of Ad26.COV2.S vaccine versus placebo. CDR3 bases: TGTGCCAGCAGTTACCCTTCGAGAGGGGGATACGAGCAGTACTTC. This translates into CASSYPSRGGYEQYF.